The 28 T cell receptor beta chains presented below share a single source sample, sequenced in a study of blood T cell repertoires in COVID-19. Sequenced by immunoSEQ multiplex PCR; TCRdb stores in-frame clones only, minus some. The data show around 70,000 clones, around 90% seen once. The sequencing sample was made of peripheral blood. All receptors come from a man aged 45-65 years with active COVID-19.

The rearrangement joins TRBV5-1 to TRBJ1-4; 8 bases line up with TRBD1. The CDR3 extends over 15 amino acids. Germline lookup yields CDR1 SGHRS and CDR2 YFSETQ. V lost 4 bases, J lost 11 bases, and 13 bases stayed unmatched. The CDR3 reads CASSPPDRGDGKLFF. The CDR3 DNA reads TGCGCCAGCAGCCCCCCCGACAGGGGAGATGGGAAACTGTTTTTT.

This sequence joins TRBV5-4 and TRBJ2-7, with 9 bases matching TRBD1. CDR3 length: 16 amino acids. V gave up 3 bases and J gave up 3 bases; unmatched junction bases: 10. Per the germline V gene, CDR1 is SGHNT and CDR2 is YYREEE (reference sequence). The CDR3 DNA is TGTGCCAGCAGCTCACGACACTTGACAGGGGGCTACGAGCAGTACTTC. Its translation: CASSSRHLTGGYEQYF.

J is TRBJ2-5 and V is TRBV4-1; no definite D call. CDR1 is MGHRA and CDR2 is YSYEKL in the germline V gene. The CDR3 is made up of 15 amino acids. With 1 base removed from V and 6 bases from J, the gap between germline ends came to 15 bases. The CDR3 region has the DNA TGCGCCAGCAGCCAAGTACGTGAGATCAAGAAGACCCAGTACTTC. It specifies CASSQVREIKKTQYF.

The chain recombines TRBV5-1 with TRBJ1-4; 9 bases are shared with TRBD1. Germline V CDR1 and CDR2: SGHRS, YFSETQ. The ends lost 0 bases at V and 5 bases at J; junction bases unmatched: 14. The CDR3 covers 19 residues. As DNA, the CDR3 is TGCGCCAGCAGCTTGGGATCCGGGACAGGGACGATACGAAATGAAAAACTGTTTTTT. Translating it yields CASSLGSGTGTIRNEKLFF.

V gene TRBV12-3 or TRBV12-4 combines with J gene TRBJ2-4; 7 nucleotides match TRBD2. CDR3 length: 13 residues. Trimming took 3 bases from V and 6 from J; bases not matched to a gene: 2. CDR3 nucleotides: TGTGCCAGCAGTTTGGGGGGGACAAACATTCAGTACTTC. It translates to CASSLGGTNIQYF.

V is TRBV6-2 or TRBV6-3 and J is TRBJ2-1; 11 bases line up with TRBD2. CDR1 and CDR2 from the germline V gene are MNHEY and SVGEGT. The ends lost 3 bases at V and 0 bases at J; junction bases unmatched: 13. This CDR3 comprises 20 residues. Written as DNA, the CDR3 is TGTGCCAGCAGTTATCGAAGGCGGCTAGCGGGGGGCCACTCCTACAATGAGCAGTTCTTC. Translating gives CASSYRRRLAGGHSYNEQFF.

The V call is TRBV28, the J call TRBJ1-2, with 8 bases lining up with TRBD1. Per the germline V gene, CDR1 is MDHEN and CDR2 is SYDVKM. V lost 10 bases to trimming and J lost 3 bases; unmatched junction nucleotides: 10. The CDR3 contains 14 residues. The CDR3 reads CATPGGTGYYGYTF. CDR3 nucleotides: TGTGCCACCCCTGGCGGGACAGGATACTATGGCTACACCTTC.

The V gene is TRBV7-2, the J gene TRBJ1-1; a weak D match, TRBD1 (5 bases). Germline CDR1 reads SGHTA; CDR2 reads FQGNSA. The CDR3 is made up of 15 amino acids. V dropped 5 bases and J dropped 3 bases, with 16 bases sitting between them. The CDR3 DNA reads TGTGCCAGCAGCCAAGGTGGGGGGGGATACACTGAAGCTTTCTTT. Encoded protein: CASSQGGGGYTEAFF.

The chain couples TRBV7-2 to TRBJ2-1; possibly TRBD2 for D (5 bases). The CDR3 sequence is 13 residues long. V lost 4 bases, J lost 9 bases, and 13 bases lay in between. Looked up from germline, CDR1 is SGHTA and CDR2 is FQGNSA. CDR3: CASSSSNEGEQFF. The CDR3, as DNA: TGTGCCAGCAGCTCATCAAATGAGGGTGAGCAGTTCTTC.

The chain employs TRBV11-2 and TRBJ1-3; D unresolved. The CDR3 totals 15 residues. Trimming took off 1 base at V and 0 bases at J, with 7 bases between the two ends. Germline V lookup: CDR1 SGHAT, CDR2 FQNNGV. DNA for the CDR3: TGTGCCAGCAGCTTAGCCGTGTCCTCTGGAAACACCATATATTTT. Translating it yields CASSLAVSSGNTIYF.

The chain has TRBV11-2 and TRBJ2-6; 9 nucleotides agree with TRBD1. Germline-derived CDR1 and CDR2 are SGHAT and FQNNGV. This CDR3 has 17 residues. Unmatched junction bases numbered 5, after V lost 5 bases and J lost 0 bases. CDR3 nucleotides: TGTGCCAGCAGCCCGGGACAGGGATACTCTGGGGCCAACGTCCTGACTTTC. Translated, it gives CASSPGQGYSGANVLTF.

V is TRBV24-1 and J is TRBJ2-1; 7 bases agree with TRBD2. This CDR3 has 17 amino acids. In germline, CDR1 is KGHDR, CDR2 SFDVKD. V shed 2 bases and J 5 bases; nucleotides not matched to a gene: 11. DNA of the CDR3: TGTGCCACCAGTGATTCCTCCCGGGACTATAGGGACAATGAGCAGTTCTTC. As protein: CATSDSSRDYRDNEQFF.

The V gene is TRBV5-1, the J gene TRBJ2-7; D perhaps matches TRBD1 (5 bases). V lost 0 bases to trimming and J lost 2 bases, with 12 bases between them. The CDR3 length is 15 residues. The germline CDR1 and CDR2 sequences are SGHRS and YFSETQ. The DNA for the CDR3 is TGCGCCAGCAGCTTGGTTGCCAGGGCACCCTACGAGCAGTACTTC. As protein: CASSLVARAPYEQYF. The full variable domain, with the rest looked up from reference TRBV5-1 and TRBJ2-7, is KAGVTQTPRYLIKTRGQQVTLSCSPISGHRSVSWYQQTPGQGLQFLFEYFSETQRNKGNFPGRFSGRQFSNSRSEMNVSTLELGDSALYLCASSLVARAPYEQYFGPGTRLTVT.

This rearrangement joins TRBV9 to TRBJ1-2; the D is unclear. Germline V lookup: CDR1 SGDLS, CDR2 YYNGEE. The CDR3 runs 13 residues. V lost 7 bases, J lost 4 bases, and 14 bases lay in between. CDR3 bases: TGTGCCAGCGGAGGAGCGGCGGGCTATGGCTACACCTTC. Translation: CASGGAAGYGYTF.

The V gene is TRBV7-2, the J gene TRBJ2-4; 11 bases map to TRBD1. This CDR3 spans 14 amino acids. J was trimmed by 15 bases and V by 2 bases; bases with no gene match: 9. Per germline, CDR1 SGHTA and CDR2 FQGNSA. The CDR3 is CASSLRTGGELVYF. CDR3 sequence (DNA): TGTGCCAGCAGCTTACGGACAGGGGGCGAGTTGGTGTACTTC.

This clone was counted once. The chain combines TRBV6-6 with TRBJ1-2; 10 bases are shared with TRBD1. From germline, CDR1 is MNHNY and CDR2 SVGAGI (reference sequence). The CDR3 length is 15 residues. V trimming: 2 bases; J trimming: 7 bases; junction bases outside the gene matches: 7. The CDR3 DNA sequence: TGTGCCAGCAGTTACCAGACAGGGGGCGCGTTTGGCTACACCTTC. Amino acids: CASSYQTGGAFGYTF.

The CDR3 DNA is TGTGCCAGCAGCTTGATACTAGCGGATGAGCAGTTCTTC. This gives the protein CASSLILADEQFF. The chain employs TRBV7-2 and TRBJ2-1; TRBD2 matches at 8 bases. The J segment lost 8 bases and the V segment lost 3 bases, leaving 3 bases of the junction unmatched. Germline V gives CDR1 SGHTA, CDR2 FQGNSA. The CDR3 spans 13 residues.

The CDR3 nucleotides read TGTGCCAGCAGTTGGGCGGGGGGGCCGGTAGATACGCAGTATTTT. Protein: CASSWAGGPVDTQYF. The rearrangement uses TRBV27 and TRBJ2-3, with 9 bases matching TRBD2. Germline V gene sequence: CDR1 MNHEY, CDR2 SMNVEV (reference sequence). The CDR3 loop spans 15 amino acids. The trim removed 4 bases at V and 5 bases at J, leaving 7 bases unmatched.

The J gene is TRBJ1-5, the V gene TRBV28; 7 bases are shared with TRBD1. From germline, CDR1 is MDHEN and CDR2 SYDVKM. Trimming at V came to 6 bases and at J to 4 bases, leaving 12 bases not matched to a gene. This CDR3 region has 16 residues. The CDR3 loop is CASSPIGTAINQPQHF. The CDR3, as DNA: TGTGCCAGCAGCCCAATCGGGACAGCCATAAATCAGCCCCAGCATTTT.

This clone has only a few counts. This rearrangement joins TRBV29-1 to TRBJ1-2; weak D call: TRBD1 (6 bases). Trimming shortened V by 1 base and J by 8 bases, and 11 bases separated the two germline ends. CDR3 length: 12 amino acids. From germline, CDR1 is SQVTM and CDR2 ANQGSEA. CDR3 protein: CSVEAGEGGYTF. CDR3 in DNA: TGCAGCGTTGAAGCAGGGGAAGGCGGCTACACCTTC.

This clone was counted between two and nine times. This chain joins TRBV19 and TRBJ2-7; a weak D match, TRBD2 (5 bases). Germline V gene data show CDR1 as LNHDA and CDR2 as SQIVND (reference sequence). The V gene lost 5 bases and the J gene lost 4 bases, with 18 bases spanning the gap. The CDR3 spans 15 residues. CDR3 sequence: CASSPEGLSEYEQYF. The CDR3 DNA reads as TGTGCCAGTAGTCCCGAGGGTCTGTCGGAATACGAGCAGTACTTC.

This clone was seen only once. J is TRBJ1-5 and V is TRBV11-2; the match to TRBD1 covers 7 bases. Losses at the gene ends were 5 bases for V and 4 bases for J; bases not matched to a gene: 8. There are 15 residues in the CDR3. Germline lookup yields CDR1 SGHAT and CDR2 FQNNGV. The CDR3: CASSPEGAANQPQHF. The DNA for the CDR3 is TGTGCCAGCAGCCCAGAGGGGGCAGCGAATCAGCCCCAGCATTTT.

The DNA for the CDR3 is TGCGCCAGCAGCACAGGGACAGGGTCCACTGAAGCTTTCTTT. It yields the protein CASSTGTGSTEAFF. The chain combines TRBV5-1 with TRBJ1-1, with 9 bases identical to TRBD1. This CDR3 is built from 14 residues. The junction had 5 bases not matched to a gene; V was cut back by 4 bases and J by 4 bases. The germline V gene has CDR1 SGHRS and CDR2 YFSETQ.

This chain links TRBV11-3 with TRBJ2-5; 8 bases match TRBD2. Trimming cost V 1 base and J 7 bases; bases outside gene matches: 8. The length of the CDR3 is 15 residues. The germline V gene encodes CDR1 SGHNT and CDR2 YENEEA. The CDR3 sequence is CASSLGLARGGTQYF. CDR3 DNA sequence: TGTGCCAGCAGCTTAGGACTAGCGAGAGGGGGGACCCAGTACTTC.

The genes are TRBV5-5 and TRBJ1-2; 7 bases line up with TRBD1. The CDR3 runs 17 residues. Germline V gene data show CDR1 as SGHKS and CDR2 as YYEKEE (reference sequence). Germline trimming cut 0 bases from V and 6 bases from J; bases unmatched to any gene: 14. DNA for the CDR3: TGTGCCAGCAGCTTGGCCCTTAAAGGACAGGAGGTAGATGGCTACACCTTC. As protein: CASSLALKGQEVDGYTF.

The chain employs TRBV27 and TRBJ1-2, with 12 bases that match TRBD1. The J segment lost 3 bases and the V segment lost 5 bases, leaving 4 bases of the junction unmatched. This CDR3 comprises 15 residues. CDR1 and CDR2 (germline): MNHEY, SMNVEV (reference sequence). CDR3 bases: TGTGCCAGCAGTAAAGGGACAGGGGGCGACTATGGCTACACCTTC. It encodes CASSKGTGGDYGYTF.

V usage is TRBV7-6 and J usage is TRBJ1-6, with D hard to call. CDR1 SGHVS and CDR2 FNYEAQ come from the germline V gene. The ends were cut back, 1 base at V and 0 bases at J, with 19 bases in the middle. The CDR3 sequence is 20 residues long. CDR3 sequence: CASSLDDSVPGRSYNSPLHF. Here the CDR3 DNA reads TGTGCCAGCAGCTTAGACGATTCGGTTCCTGGGCGCTCCTATAATTCACCCCTCCACTTT. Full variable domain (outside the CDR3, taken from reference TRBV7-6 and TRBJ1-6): GAGVSQSPRYKVTKRGQDVALRCDPISGHVSLYWYRQALGQGPEFLTYFNYEAQQDKSGLPNDRFSAERPEGSISTLTIQRTEQRDSAMYRCASSLDDSVPGRSYNSPLHFGNGTRLTVT.

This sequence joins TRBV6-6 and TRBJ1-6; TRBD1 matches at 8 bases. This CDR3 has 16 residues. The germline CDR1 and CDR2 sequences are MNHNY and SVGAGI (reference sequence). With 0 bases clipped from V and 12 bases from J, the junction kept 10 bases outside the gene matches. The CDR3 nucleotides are TGTGCCAGCAGTTACTCCCCCTGGGGACAGGCTTTACCCCTCCACTTT. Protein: CASSYSPWGQALPLHF.